This T cell receptor beta chain was sequenced for a study of cytomegalovirus exposure and HLA in healthy donors. Whole-study context: In a later analysis, the roughly 120 validation repertoires were reported to have used the same platform as the 666 first-cohort repertoires.

Whole-study results and caveats: According to a later analysis, TCR clusters from the first cohort tended to co-occur in the 110 or so validation repertoires. Some TCR beta chains (about 180 of them) were listed as cytomegalovirus-associated.

This CDR3 is 16 amino acids long. V lost 0 bases to trimming and J lost 4 bases; unmatched junction nucleotides: 5. Germline CDR1 and CDR2: SNHLY and FYNNEI. This table comes from immunoSEQ multiplex PCR, and its TCRdb copy is limited to in-frame clones, with some not included. The table records about 110,000 clones, approximately 86% of them present only once. This clone was detected only once. Its cognate antigen is unknown. This TCR came from a woman younger than 30 in good health and CMV-seronegative. Sequenced material: PBMCs. V and J are TRBV2 and TRBJ1-3; 8 bases align to TRBD1. The CDR3 is CASSEARTGRGNTIYF. The DNA of the CDR3 is TGTGCCAGCAGTGAAGCTCGGACAGGGAGAGGAAACACCATATATTTT.